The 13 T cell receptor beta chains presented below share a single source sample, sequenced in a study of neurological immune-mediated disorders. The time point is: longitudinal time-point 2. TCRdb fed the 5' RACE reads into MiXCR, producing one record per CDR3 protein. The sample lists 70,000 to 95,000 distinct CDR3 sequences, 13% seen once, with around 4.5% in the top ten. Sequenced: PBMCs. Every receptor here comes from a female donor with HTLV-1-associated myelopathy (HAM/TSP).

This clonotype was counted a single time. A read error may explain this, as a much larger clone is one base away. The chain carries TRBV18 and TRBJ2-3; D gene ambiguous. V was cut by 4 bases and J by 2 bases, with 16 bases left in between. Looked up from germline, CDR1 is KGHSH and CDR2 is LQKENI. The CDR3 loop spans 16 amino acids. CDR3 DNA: TGTGCCAGCTCACAGGTTCAGCAAATTATCACAGATACGCAGTATTTT. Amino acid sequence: CASSQVQQIITDTQYF.

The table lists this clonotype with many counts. CDR3: CASSYWTENTGELFF. Written as DNA, the CDR3 is TGTGCCAGCAGCTACTGGACGGAGAACACCGGGGAGCTGTTTTTT. V usage is TRBV7-9 and J usage is TRBJ2-2; D is undetermined. The CDR3 runs to 15 residues. Germline lookup yields CDR1 SEHNR and CDR2 FQNEAQ (reference sequence). Trimming cost V 4 bases and J 1 base, with 10 bases left between them.

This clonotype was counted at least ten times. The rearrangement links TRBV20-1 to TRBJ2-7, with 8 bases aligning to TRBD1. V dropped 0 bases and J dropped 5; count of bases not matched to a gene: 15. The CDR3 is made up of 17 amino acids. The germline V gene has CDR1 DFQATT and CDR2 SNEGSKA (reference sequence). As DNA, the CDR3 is TGCAGTGCTAGAGATTTCCTTGGGGGCAGGGGGCAAGACGAGCAGTACTTC. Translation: CSARDFLGGRGQDEQYF.

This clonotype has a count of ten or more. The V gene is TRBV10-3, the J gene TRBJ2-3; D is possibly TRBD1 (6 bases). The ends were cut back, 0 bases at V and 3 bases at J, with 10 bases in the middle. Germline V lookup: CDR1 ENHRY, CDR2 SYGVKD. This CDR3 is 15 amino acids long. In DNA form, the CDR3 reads TGTGCCATCAGTGAGTCGGGGGCGGGTACAGATACGCAGTATTTT. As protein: CAISESGAGTDTQYF.

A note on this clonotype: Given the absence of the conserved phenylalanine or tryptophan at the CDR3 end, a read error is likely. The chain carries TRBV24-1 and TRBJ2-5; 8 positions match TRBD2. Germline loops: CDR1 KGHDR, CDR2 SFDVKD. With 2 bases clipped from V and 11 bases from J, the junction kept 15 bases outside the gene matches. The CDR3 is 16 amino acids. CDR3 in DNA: TGTGCCACCAGTGATTGGAGCGGGGGCCGCTACAATGAGCAGTACCTC. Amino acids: CATSDWSGGRYNEQYL.

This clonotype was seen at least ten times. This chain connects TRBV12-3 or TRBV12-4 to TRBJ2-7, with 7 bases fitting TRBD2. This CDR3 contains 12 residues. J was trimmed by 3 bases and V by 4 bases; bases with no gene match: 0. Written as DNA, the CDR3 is TGTGCCAGCAGTTGGGAGGGCTACGAGCAGTACTTC. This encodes CASSWEGYEQYF.

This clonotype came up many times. The CDR3 nucleotides are TGTGCCAGCAGTCCCAATGGGCGGGGTCGTTACAATGAGCAGTTCTTC. This encodes CASSPNGRGRYNEQFF. V is TRBV28 and J is TRBJ2-1; D possibly corresponds to TRBD2 (6 bases). Germline CDR1 is MDHEN and CDR2 is SYDVKM. Trimming stripped 5 bases from V and 4 bases from J, with 18 bases between. The CDR3 length is 16 residues.

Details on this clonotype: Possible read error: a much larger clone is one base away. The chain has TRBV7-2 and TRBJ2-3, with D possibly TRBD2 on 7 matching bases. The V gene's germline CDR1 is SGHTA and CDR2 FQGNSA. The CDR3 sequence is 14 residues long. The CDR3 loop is CASSLGGGPDTKYF. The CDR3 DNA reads TGTGCCAGCAGCTTAGGCGGGGGCCCAGATACGAAGTATTTT. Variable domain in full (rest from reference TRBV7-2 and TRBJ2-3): GAGVSQSPSNKVTEKGKDVELRCDPISGHTALYWYRQSLGQGLEFLIYFQGNSAPDKSGLPSDRFSAERTGGSVSTLTIQRTQQEDSAVYLCASSLGGGPDTKYFGPGTRLTVL.

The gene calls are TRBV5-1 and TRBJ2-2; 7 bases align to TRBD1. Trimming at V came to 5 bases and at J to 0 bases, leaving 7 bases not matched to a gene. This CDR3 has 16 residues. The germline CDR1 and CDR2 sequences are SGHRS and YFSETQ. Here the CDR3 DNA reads TGCGCCAGCAGACGAGGGACAGTTGCGAACACCGGGGAGCTGTTTTTT. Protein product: CASRRGTVANTGELFF. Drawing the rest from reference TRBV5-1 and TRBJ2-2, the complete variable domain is KAGVTQTPRYLIKTRGQQVTLSCSPISGHRSVSWYQQTPGQGLQFLFEYFSETQRNKGNFPGRFSGRQFSNSRSEMNVSTLELGDSALYLCASRRGTVANTGELFFGEGSRLTVL.

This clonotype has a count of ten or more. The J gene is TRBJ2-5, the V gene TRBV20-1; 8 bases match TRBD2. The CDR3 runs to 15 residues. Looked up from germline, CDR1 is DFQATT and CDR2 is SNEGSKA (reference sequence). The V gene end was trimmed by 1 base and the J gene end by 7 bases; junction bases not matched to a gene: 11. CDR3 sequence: CSARGGLGSSVTQYF. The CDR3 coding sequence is TGCAGTGCTAGAGGGGGACTAGGCAGCAGTGTGACCCAGTACTTC.

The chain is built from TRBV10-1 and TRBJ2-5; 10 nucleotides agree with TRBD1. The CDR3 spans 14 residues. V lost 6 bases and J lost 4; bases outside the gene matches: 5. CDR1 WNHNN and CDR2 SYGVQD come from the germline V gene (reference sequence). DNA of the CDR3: TGCGCCAGCAGCCGGGACAGGGGACGAGAGACCCAGTACTTC. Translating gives CASSRDRGRETQYF.

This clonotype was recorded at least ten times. CDR3 DNA sequence: TGCGCCAGCAGCGGAAGGACGGCGGCCTACGAGCAGTACTTC. Protein product: CASSGRTAAYEQYF. The rearrangement uses TRBV5-1 and TRBJ2-7; D gene uncertain. Germline V gives CDR1 SGHRS, CDR2 YFSETQ. The germline V and J ends were trimmed by 4 bases and 2 bases, with 13 bases remaining between them. The CDR3 totals 14 residues.

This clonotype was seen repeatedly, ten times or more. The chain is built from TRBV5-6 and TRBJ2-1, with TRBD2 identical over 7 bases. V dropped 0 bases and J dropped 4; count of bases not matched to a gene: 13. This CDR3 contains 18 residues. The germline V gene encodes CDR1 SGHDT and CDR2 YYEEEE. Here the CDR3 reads CASSLEGLTNLRYNEQFF. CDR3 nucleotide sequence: TGTGCCAGCAGCTTGGAGGGACTAACCAACCTAAGATACAATGAGCAGTTCTTC.